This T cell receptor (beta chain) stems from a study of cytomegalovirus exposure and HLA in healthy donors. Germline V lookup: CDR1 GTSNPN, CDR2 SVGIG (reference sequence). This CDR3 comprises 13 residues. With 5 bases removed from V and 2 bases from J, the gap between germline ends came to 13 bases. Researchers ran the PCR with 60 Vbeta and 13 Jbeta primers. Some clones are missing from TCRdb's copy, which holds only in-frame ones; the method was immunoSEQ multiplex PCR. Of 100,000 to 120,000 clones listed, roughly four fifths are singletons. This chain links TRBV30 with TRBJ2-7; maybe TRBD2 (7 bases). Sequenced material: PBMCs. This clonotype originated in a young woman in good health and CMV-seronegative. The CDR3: CAWGGDTTYEQYV. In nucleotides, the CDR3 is TGTGCCTGGGGGGGGGACACAACCTACGAGCAGTACGTC.